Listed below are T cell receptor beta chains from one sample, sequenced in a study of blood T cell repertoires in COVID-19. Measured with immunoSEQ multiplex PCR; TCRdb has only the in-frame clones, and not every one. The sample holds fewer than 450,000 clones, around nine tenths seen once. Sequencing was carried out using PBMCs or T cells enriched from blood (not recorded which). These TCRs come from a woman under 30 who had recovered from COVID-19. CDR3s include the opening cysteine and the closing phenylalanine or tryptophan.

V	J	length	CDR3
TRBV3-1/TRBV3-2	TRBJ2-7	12	CASSPRDREQYF
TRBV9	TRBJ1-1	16	CASSVGPGTGHTEAFF
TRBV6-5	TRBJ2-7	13	CASTRGAHYEQYF
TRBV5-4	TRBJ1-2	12	CASSDRGNGYTF
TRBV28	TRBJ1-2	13	CASGFTGGFGYTF
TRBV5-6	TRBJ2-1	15	CASSLEDRGNNEQFF
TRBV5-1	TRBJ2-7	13	CASYGQGPYEQYF
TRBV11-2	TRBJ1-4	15	CASSLHRGRYEKLFF
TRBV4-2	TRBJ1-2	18	CASSQERRTGALGIGYTF
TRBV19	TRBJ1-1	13	CASRGDENTEAFF
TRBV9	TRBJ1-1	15	CASSVGVRGHTEAFF
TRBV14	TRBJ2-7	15	CASSQETRGSSEQYF
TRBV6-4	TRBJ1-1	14	CASSQGQGNTEAFF
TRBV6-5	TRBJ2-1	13	CASQESNRAEQFF
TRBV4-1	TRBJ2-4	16	CASSQASGVTKNIQYF
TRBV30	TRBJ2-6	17	CAWSVGQGAAGANVLTF
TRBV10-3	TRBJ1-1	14	CAISESRQGTEAFF
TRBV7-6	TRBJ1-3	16	CASSLSTGGSGNTIYF
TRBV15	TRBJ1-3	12	CATSSTGNTIYF
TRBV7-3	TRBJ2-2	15	CASSVRGTNTGELFF
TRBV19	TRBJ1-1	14	CASNQVTGYTEAFF
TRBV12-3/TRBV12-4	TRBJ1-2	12	CASSPVGGGYTF
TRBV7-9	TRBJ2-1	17	CASSSLRGTGLTNEQFF
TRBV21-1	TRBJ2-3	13	CASSKVSGGPQYF
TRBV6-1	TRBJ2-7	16	CASSEFDRTGGNEQYF
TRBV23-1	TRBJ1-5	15	CANPTRQGSNQPQHF
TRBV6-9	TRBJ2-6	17	CASRPRGGSSGANVLTF
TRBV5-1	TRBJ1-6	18	CASSLDGTASSYNSPLHF
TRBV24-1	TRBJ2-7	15	CATSDYGQGKDEQYF
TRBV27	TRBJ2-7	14	CASSLGLAVGEQYF
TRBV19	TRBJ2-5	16	CASSIRWDTLVETQYF
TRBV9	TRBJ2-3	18	CASSAQWLSGGAGDTQYF
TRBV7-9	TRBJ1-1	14	CASSIGGNRGGAFF
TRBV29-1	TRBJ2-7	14	CSVAGSTTPYEQYF
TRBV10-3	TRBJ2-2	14	CAISAGLGTGELFF
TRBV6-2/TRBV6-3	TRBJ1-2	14	CASSYRGGNYGYTF
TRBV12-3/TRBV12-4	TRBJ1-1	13	CASTRDRINEAFF
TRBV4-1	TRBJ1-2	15	CASSQPGTGPYGYTF
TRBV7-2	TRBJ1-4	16	CASSLRLTGGDEKLFF
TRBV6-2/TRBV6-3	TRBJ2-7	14	CASSYSPAGSEQYF
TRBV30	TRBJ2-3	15	CAWSITPGGTDTQYF
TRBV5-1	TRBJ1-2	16	CASSLGQAGGSYGYTF
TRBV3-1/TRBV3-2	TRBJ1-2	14	CASSQDTGGVGYTF
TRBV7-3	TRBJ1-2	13	CASSLEAGQGGTF
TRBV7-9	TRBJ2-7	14	CASSWGQGEYEQYF
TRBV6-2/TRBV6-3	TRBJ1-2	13	CASSLVGLYGYTF
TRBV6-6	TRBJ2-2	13	CASSYRGTGELFF
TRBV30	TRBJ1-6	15	CAWSGGTSYNSPLHF
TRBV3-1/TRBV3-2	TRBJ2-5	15	CASSQLAGGRETQYF
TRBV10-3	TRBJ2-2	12	CARGGADGELFF
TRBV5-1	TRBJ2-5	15	CASQYRGGVQETQYF
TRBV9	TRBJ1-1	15	CASSSRQGGYTEAFF
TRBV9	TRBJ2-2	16	CASSVYHQRRPGELFF
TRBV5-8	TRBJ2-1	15	CASSLLAGGSHEQFF
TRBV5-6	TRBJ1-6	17	CASSWRTGGRRDSPLHF
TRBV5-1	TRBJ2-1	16	CASSLEGMDSDNEQFF
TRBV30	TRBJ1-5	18	CAWSRDRGLGVGNQPQHF